Included here is one T cell receptor (beta chain) sequence, with context. Primers: 60 Vbeta forward and 13 Jbeta reverse. The protocol was immunoSEQ multiplex PCR, while the TCRdb copy is restricted to in-frame clones and leaves out a portion. The repertoire holds more than 140,000 clones, with roughly 80% as singletons. The sample is drawn from a study of cytomegalovirus exposure and HLA in healthy donors. Study-wide context: As an earlier analysis found, about 190 million T cells yielded 117 million unique TCR beta sequences.

The CDR3 length is 16 residues. Germline CDR1 LNHDA, CDR2 SQIVND (reference sequence). Trimming cost V 6 bases and J 5 bases; bases outside gene matches: 11. The V call is TRBV19, the J call TRBJ1-4, with 8 bases lining up with TRBD1. The sample was PBMCs. The source is a female donor in good health and CMV-seronegative. CDR3 sequence reads: CASRSTGQAENEKLFF. CDR3 nucleotide sequence: TGTGCCAGTAGATCCACGGGACAGGCGGAAAATGAAAAACTGTTTTTT.